Sequencing of this TCR beta chain was carried out in a study of cytomegalovirus exposure and HLA in healthy donors (dated by TCRdb to the late 2010s). Study-wide context: According to an earlier analysis of 587 of the donors, about 179 million T cells yielded roughly 100 million unique TCR beta sequences and 276 Gb of sequence data. About 330 gigabases of sequencing data and around 80 million unique TCR sequences made up an early release that covered over 550 HLA-typed donors. Of the approximately 400 genotyped donors, 65% to 90% fell in the genetic ancestry cluster associated with self-reported Caucasian donors. The aim of the study was to test whether cataloging public T cell receptors could identify signatures of past pathogen exposure. The study profiled the T cell repertoires of some 610 subjects by immunosequencing and related them to cytomegalovirus serostatus. Along with the roughly 710-subject first cohort, a separate validation cohort of around 110 different subjects was used. High-throughput TCR immunosequencing, statistical association of individual TCRs with disease status, and machine learning were combined to predict cytomegalovirus infection status. A later analysis re-examined previously published TCR beta repertoires from just over 650 donors and added high-resolution HLA genotyping to investigate patterns of TCR occurrence. The later analysis used no new phenotypic data to find candidate immune exposures, relying instead on TCR beta sequences and their occurrence across donors. An earlier analysis of about 600 of the donors used high-throughput TCR beta sequencing to judge whether each TCR beta V gene segment behaved as functional or pseudogenic. Donor age, sex, ethnicity and CMV serostatus were collected together with the repertoire data. A later genetic analysis took genome-wide SNP genotypes for about three fifths of the 666 donors and used that subset as a discovery cohort. All discovery cohort repertoires had been generated using a single sequencing platform. Both class I and class II loci were covered by HLA typing, at four-digit resolution. The number of typed donors differed by locus: roughly 629-640 for A, B, C, DRB1 and DQB1; 500 to 550 for DQA1; over 600 for DPA1; and roughly 490 for DPB1. Because of strong linkage in the cohort, five DR-DQ haplotypes were treated as single units for association and clustering. Among about 410 genotyped donors of the cohort, an average of around 220,000 unique TCR beta nucleotide sequences was sequenced per donor, of which about 18% were non-productive.

The cohort consisted of hundreds of healthy bone marrow donors. At the time of sampling, every cohort member was nominally healthy, though immune exposures that went unrecorded were likely present. The donor was CMV seropositive and belonged to the group of a few hundred seropositive cohort members. Every donor gave a peripheral blood sample, and the peripheral blood mononuclear cells from that sample were used for TCR beta sequencing. Genomic DNA was extracted from the blood cell samples with the Qiagen DNeasy Blood Extraction Kit. Library preparation was by the immunoSEQ multiplex PCR assay. A mixture of 60 forward primers for TCR Vbeta segments and 13 reverse primers for TCR Jbeta segments was used in the multiplex PCR. The CDR3 region of rearranged TCR beta genes was amplified from genomic DNA with a multiplex PCR assay. Amplified TCR beta libraries were sequenced as 87-base-pair reads on the Illumina HiSeq System. The paper's processing steps were these. In a later analysis, some 80 million unique TCR beta chains were counted across the roughly 670 repertoires, and roughly 11 million of these chains were shared by at least two donors. To remove PCR and sequencing errors, raw reads were error-corrected and collapsed into unique sequences using a nearest-neighbor algorithm that merged closely related sequences. V, D and J gene segments were assigned by aligning CDR3 sequences to IMGT reference sequences. For a sequence to be retained, a match of at least six nucleotides to both a V gene segment and a J gene segment was required. Rearrangements were called productive when the CDR3 lacked stop codons and stayed in frame with V and J; all others were non-productive. Following IMGT convention, CDR3 was defined as the stretch from the second conserved V-encoded cysteine up to the conserved J-encoded phenylalanine. In an earlier analysis of approximately 500 of the donors, sequences lacking an unambiguous match to a single V gene segment were excluded. In an earlier analysis of a few hundred of the donors, a V segment was called functional when productive rearrangements were above 56.7%, and segregating when the standard deviation between donors exceeded 5%. A statistical classification framework was built to diagnose cytomegalovirus status from the catalog of TCR beta chain sequences. In a later analysis, V and J genes were assigned by comparing TCR nucleotide sequences against IMGT/GENE-DB human TR gene sequences. Using the TCRdist pipeline, a later analysis assigned CDR3 sequences along with most-parsimonious VDJ recombination scenarios. A later analysis defined each TCR beta chain by its CDR3 amino acid sequence plus V-gene family, and excluded reads lacking a unique V-gene family. In a later analysis, some 600 highly shared, low-generation-probability nucleotide sequences were removed to address suspected cross-contamination and a sequencing artifact. For each public chain, a later analysis derived a clonal expansion index from normalized ranks of inferred template counts within each repertoire. In a later analysis, generation probabilities were computed with a VDJ recombination model fitted to out-of-frame rearrangements, and the resulting probabilities were checked against IGoR. Hypergeometric tests were used in a later analysis to score TCR-TCR, TCR-HLA and TCR-CMV co-occurrence, with a repertoire-size bias correction applied to the TCR pairs. To estimate false discovery rates, a later analysis permuted the HLA or CMV assignments 20 times. In a later analysis, co-occurring TCRs were grouped using DBSCAN, with TCRdist sequence similarity added in when clustering inside HLA-allele-positive subsets. Co-occurrence clustering excluded repertoires with fewer than 30,000 or more than 120,000 public chains, plus five with anomalous nucleotide sharing. Imported from immuneACCESS, the table was reduced by TCRdb to in-frame sequences with V and J called. These copies leave out some clones; in studies compared against another copy, an unresolved V gene accounts for under half, and the cause of the remainder is not known. The V and J calls and clone size come from that table; D and trimming were worked out from the DNA. Recorded for this sample are fewer than 200,000 clones; roughly 81% of them occurred a single time. The top ten constitute about 2% of the sample.

This clone was counted once. No cognate antigen has been identified for it. No base quality information exists; no much larger clone differs at one position. Here is what the overall study found, with its caveats: A later analysis found that TCR association rates varied across HLA loci, with DRB1 alleles showing the most associated TCRs and HLA-C alleles the fewest. In vitro tests confirmed that three of the cytomegalovirus-associated TCR beta chains recognize cytomegalovirus antigens. A cluster of highly shared sequence variants was judged likely to represent a technical artifact of the sequencing pipeline. A later analysis reported that several top co-occurrence clusters appeared linked to parvovirus B19, influenza, CMV and Epstein-Barr virus. In an earlier analysis of around 600 of the donors, most TCR beta V segments appeared in productive rearrangements about 87% or about 30% of the time, broadly matching IMGT annotations. Because HLA typing was missing for some donors at each locus, association tests included only the typed subset. When HLA alleles, especially DR and DQ, strongly co-occurred, TCR associations were difficult to assign to individual alleles. The authors suggested that the approach could potentially be generalized to other disease states and immunological phenotypes. Across donors, most TCR sequences were observed very rarely, whereas some public TCRs were present in many individuals. A later genetic analysis reported fewer N-insertions in productive TCRs among donors in an Asian-associated ancestry cluster than the approximately 670-donor mean. This cohort had only TCR beta chains sequenced, and the lack of alpha or paired-chain data limited which features could be detected. Correlated functional status among segregating V segments might reflect linkage disequilibrium, but an unknown experimental factor could not be ruled out. Because counts were too low, roughly 17 rarely observed V segments, including chromosome 9 orphons, were left out of the earlier analysis of about 620 of the donors. In a later analysis, some 18,000 TCR beta sequences were associated with specific HLA alleles at a false discovery rate of 0.05. The only immune exposure information available for the cohort was CMV serostatus. V-gene and J-gene trimming of TCR beta chains was associated with a missense DCLRE1C variant in a later genetic analysis, and the association was replicated in an independent cohort. Presence/absence analyses assumed roughly uniform sequencing depth across donors, an assumption that may not hold. The 87-base-pair reads could not distinguish some IMGT-functional V segments, including TRBV6-2 and TRBV6-3, so those segments were excluded. The study listed 164 TCR beta chains as associated with cytomegalovirus. In both the original and validation cohorts, the classifier was reported to diagnose cytomegalovirus status with high specificity and sensitivity. A further reported finding was that TCR beta sequences accurately predicted the HLA-A and HLA-B alleles for most subjects in the first cohort. A later analysis found that HLA-associated TCR beta chains were more clonally expanded and had lower generation probabilities than equally common non-associated chains. In a later analysis, most CMV-associated TCR beta chains were found to appear HLA-restricted, with HLA associations seemingly driven largely by CMV exposure.

CDR1 is given as SGHNT and CDR2 as YYREEE, both from the germline V gene (reference sequence). V is trimmed back by 0 bases and J by 4 bases, and the junction contains 4 bases that no gene match accounts for. From the cysteine through the phenylalanine, the CDR3 covers 16 amino acids. Of all the DNA, just the CDR3 is kept, 48 bases in frame from base 1. The V and J segments used are TRBV5-4 and TRBJ2-1, and 10 junctional nucleotides match TRBD2. Sequenced: PBMCs. The TCR comes from a man in his late teens or twenties in good health and CMV-seropositive. The CDR3 region has the sequence CASSLASGGPYNEQFF. The nucleotide sequence is given as TGTGCCAGCAGCTTGGCTAGCGGGGGACCTTACAATGAGCAGTTCTTC.